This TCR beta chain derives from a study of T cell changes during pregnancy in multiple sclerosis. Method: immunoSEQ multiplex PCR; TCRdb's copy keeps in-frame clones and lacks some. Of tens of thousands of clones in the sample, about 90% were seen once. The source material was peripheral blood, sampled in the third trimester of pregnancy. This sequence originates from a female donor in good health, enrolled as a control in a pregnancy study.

CDR3 bases: TGTGCCACCAGCAGAGATTCCGGCTCTGGGGCCAACGTCCTGACTTTC. Its translation: CATSRDSGSGANVLTF. The chain has TRBV15 and TRBJ2-6; D unresolved. The CDR3 is 16 residues long. Germline V gene sequence: CDR1 LNHNV, CDR2 YYDKDF (reference sequence). Trimming left V 0 bases short and J 0 bases short, with 6 bases between.